Below are 19 T cell receptor beta chains sequenced from a single sample in a study of blood T cells in healthy people across ages. Together with a sample-barcoded 5' primer, a J-beta primer mix was included in a second PCR lasting about 6 to 12 cycles. Each CDR3 protein is one row after TCRdb ran MiXCR on the 5' RACE reads. The sample consists of over 1,300,000 distinct CDR3 sequences, roughly 59% of them appearing once. What was sequenced was blood. The receptors were sampled from a man between 18 and 29 years old in good health.

The table lists this clonotype with a few counts. The V and J genes are TRBV29-1 and TRBJ2-5; 7 positions match TRBD2. Germline CDR1 and CDR2: SQVTM and ANQGSEA. This CDR3 spans 14 amino acids. J lost 4 bases, V lost 2 bases, and 7 bases had no gene match. CDR3 nucleotide sequence: TGCAGCGTTGAAAGCGGGGCTAGCGGAGAGACCCAGTACTTC. This encodes CSVESGASGETQYF.

In the case of this clonotype: The conserved phenylalanine or tryptophan is not found at the CDR3 terminus, so this likely reflects a read error. The chain recombines TRBV29-1 with TRBJ2-7; D perhaps matches TRBD2 (6 bases). Germline V lookup: CDR1 SQVTM, CDR2 ANQGSEA. This CDR3 comprises 11 residues. The V end was cut by 4 bases, the J end by 6 bases, with 10 bases between. This CDR3 reads CSVVGGGEQYL. As DNA, the CDR3 is TGCAGCGTTGTGGGGGGAGGCGAGCAGTACTTA.

This sequence joins TRBV4-1 and TRBJ2-3, with unresolved D. Trimming took off 0 bases at V and 4 bases at J, with 11 bases between the two ends. Per germline, CDR1 MGHRA and CDR2 YSYEKL. CDR3 size: 15 residues. The CDR3 DNA follows: TGCGCCAGCAGCCAAGATCGTACAATCGCAGATACGCAGTATTTT. This sequence encodes CASSQDRTIADTQYF.

The chain combines TRBV20-1 with TRBJ2-5; the match to TRBD1 covers 8 bases. The J call may not be correct, given that the DNA end is closer to TRBJ2-7. Germline-derived CDR1 and CDR2 are DFQATT and SNEGSKA (reference sequence). This CDR3 has 15 residues. DNA for the CDR3: TGCAGTGCCAGCTCCGGGACAGGCCTCTCCTACGAGCAGTACTTC. Translating gives CSASSGTGLSYEQYF.

In its sample, this clonotype was seen a few times. The chain links TRBV6-2 or TRBV6-3 to TRBJ2-1, with D unresolved. The germline V and J ends were trimmed by 2 bases and 9 bases, with 11 bases remaining between them. Germline lookup yields CDR1 MNHEY and CDR2 SVGEGT. The CDR3 sequence is 13 residues long. The CDR3 spells CASSYGSWTEQFF. CDR3 DNA: TGTGCCAGCAGTTACGGCAGTTGGACTGAGCAGTTCTTC.

The V gene is TRBV4-2, the J gene TRBJ1-5, with 9 bases lining up with TRBD1. The CDR3 runs 16 residues. V lost 1 base, J lost 5 bases, and 6 bases stayed unmatched. Germline V gene sequence: CDR1 LGHNA, CDR2 YNFKEQ. The CDR3 protein is CASSQGATGGYQPQHF. DNA for the CDR3: TGTGCCAGCAGCCAAGGGGCGACAGGGGGTTATCAGCCCCAGCATTTT.

The gene calls are TRBV20-1 and TRBJ1-3; a weak D match, TRBD1 (5 bases). Germline CDR1 reads DFQATT; CDR2 reads SNEGSKA (reference sequence). The V end was cut by 3 bases, the J end by 0 bases, with 9 bases between. CDR3 length: 14 residues. The CDR3 region has the DNA TGCAGTGCTAGCGTGGGGGGCTCTGGAAACACCATATATTTT. This translates into CSASVGGSGNTIYF.

DNA for the CDR3: TGTGCCATCAAAAAGGGGAACCAACTCATGGGACCTGGAAACACCATATATTTT. Protein sequence: CAIKKGNQLMGPGNTIYF. This chain links TRBV10-3 with TRBJ1-3, with D possibly TRBD1 on 5 matching bases. From germline, CDR1 is ENHRY and CDR2 SYGVKD. Trimming removed 7 bases from V and 2 bases from J, with 24 bases in between. This CDR3 is built from 18 residues.

Comment on this clonotype: A much larger clone sits a single nucleotide away, making a read error possible. The chain combines TRBV29-1 with TRBJ1-4; D call uncertain. The CDR3 spans 13 residues. From germline, CDR1 is SQVTM and CDR2 ANQGSEA. The DNA of the CDR3 is TGCAGCGTCGCTAGAAGCTCCAATGAAAGACTGTTTTTT. Translating gives CSVARSSNERLFF.

This rearrangement joins TRBV6-6 to TRBJ1-5; TRBD1 is a possible D gene (5 bases). V lost 5 bases and J 10 bases, leaving 18 bases between the germline ends. CDR3 length equals 14 residues. Germline CDR1 and CDR2: MNHNY and SVGAGI (reference sequence). Written as DNA, the CDR3 is TGTGCCAGCAGTGACGACAAGTCACGGGGCCCCCAGCATTTT. This translates into CASSDDKSRGPQHF.

This clonotype was seen ten or more times. This sequence joins TRBV6-2 or TRBV6-3 and TRBJ2-3; possibly TRBD2 for D (6 bases). Germline V CDR1 and CDR2: MNHEY, SVGEGT. Trimming removed 6 bases at V and 0 bases at J, with 10 bases between. This CDR3 spans 14 amino acids. The CDR3 protein is CASSPGTSTDTQYF. CDR3 nucleotides: TGTGCCAGCAGCCCCGGGACTAGCACAGATACGCAGTATTTT.

CDR3: CASSRRTSTYNEQFF. CDR3 in DNA: TGTGCCAGCAGCCGCCGGACTTCCACCTACAATGAGCAGTTCTTC. The chain recombines TRBV7-6 with TRBJ2-1, with D tentatively TRBD2 (5 bases). Germline-derived CDR1 and CDR2 are SGHVS and FNYEAQ. Trimming took 5 bases from V and 2 from J, leaving 13 bases between them. This CDR3 is built from 15 residues.

DNA of the CDR3: TGCAGCGTGAGACAGGGGGCGGCGGGTCAGCCCCAGCATTTT. This translates into CSVRQGAAGQPQHF. This chain connects TRBV29-1 to TRBJ1-5; TRBD1 matches 10 bases. This CDR3 is built from 14 residues. Germline lookup yields CDR1 SQVTM and CDR2 ANQGSEA. V shed 6 bases, J shed 6 bases, and the junction held 8 bases outside the gene matches.

This sequence joins TRBV6-1 and TRBJ1-1, with D unresolved. CDR1 MNHNS and CDR2 SASEGT come from the germline V gene. V dropped 2 bases and J dropped 6 bases, with 4 bases sitting between them. The CDR3 runs 11 residues. The CDR3 nucleotides are TGTGCCAGCAGTGAACTTCCTGAAGCTTTCTTT. Protein sequence: CASSELPEAFF.

The chain combines TRBV12-3 or TRBV12-4 with TRBJ2-3; tentative D call: TRBD1 (6 bases). The ends were cut back, 4 bases at V and 4 bases at J, with 18 bases in the middle. The CDR3 length is 16 residues. CDR3 region: CASSSTLTGFADTQYF. For the CDR3, the DNA is TGTGCCAGCAGTTCTACTTTGACAGGTTTCGCAGATACGCAGTATTTT.

The chain joins TRBV6-1 to TRBJ1-2; D is uncertain. Trimming took off 1 base at V and 4 bases at J, with 10 bases between the two ends. Germline assignment: CDR1 MNHNS and CDR2 SASEGT. The CDR3 is 14 amino acids. The CDR3 is CASSEGSGTYGYTF. The CDR3 region has the DNA TGTGCCAGCAGTGAAGGGTCGGGCACCTATGGCTACACCTTC.

This clonotype was picked up a small number of times. The chain uses TRBV15 and TRBJ2-3; no definite D call. CDR1 and CDR2 (germline): LNHNV, YYDKDF (reference sequence). V was trimmed by 0 bases and J by 2 bases, leaving 12 bases between them. This CDR3 is built from 16 residues. The CDR3 bases are TGTGCCACCAGCAGAGATCGGTTACGGAACACAGATACGCAGTATTTT. Its protein product is CATSRDRLRNTDTQYF.

The table lists this clonotype with a count of one. The gene calls are TRBV7-6 and TRBJ1-1, with 12 positions matching TRBD1. V lost 4 bases, J lost 3 bases, and 3 bases stayed unmatched. The CDR3 is made up of 15 amino acids. CDR1 SGHVS and CDR2 FNYEAQ come from the germline V gene. The CDR3 spells CASSSGQGADTEAFF. DNA of the CDR3: TGTGCCAGCAGCTCGGGACAGGGGGCCGACACTGAAGCTTTCTTT.

Only a few counts were recorded for this clonotype. The chain employs TRBV11-2 and TRBJ2-6, with 10 bases identical to TRBD1. This CDR3 has 18 residues. V gave up 6 bases and J gave up 0 bases; unmatched junction bases: 8. Germline CDR1 and CDR2: SGHAT and FQNNGV. CDR3 residues: CASRFWGQGHSGANVLTF. Written as DNA, the CDR3 is TGTGCCAGCAGATTTTGGGGACAGGGGCACTCTGGGGCCAACGTCCTGACTTTC.